Listed here is a single T cell receptor beta chain. This entry belongs to a study of cytomegalovirus exposure and HLA in healthy donors. Trimming took 6 bases from V and 2 from J, leaving 14 bases between them. The length of the CDR3 is 15 residues. The germline gives CDR1 SGHRS, CDR2 YFSETQ. Clones were read by immunoSEQ multiplex PCR, and TCRdb kept only the in-frame ones, dropping some. The table includes about 110,000 clones, about 92% detected once. The rearrangement joins TRBV5-1 to TRBJ2-2; D possibly corresponds to TRBD1 (6 bases). This clonotype originated in a woman between 18 and 29 years old in good health and CMV-seronegative. The sequencing sample was made of PBMCs. CDR3 DNA: TGCGCCAGCATGGTCGCACAGGGAAACACCGGGGAGCTGTTTTTT. This gives the protein CASMVAQGNTGELFF.